These 20 T cell receptor beta chains came from one sample sequenced in a study of T cells after yellow fever vaccination. TCRdb reprocessed the 5' RACE reads with MiXCR, giving one entry per CDR3 protein. The sample lists about 250,000 distinct CDR3 sequences; over 3% were seen once. The sample in question was PBMCs, obtained 15 days after the yellow fever booster vaccination. The receptors come from a man younger than 35 who received the YFV17D yellow fever vaccine.

This clonotype has ten or more counts. The chain has TRBV5-1 and TRBJ2-3; D may match TRBD1 or TRBD2 (5 bases each). The germline V and J ends were trimmed by 2 bases and 0 bases, with 16 bases remaining between them. Per germline, CDR1 SGHRS and CDR2 YFSETQ. The CDR3 is 17 amino acids. The CDR3 bases are TGCGCCAGCAGCTTTACGTCCCGGGACGTTAGCACAGATACGCAGTATTTT. Translated, it gives CASSFTSRDVSTDTQYF.

Many counts were recorded for this clonotype. V is TRBV20-1 and J is TRBJ2-5, with 7 nucleotides matching TRBD1. V gave up 5 bases and J gave up 5 bases; unmatched junction bases: 8. The CDR3 has 13 residues. Germline values: CDR1 DFQATT, CDR2 SNEGSKA (reference sequence). In nucleotides, the CDR3 is TGCAGTGCTTACAGGGGCGGAAGCGAGACCCAGTACTTC. Translated: CSAYRGGSETQYF.

As to this clonotype: Given a much more abundant clone one base away, this may be a read error. In this CDR3 the conserved last residue, phenylalanine or tryptophan, is missing, so a read error is likely. This chain uses TRBV5-5 with TRBJ2-7; possibly TRBD2 for D (6 bases). The length of the CDR3 is 13 residues. The germline V gene has CDR1 SGHKS and CDR2 YYEKEE (reference sequence). The V and J ends lost 7 bases and 0 bases respectively, with 11 bases between them. For the CDR3, the DNA is TGTGCCAGCGGGGCCGGGAGCTCCTACGAGCAGTACCTC. Translating gives CASGAGSSYEQYL.

There are many counts of this clonotype. The chain uses TRBV19 and TRBJ1-5; possibly TRBD1 for D (5 bases). CDR3 length: 12 amino acids. V lost 10 bases and J 5 bases, leaving 12 bases between the germline ends. Germline CDR1 LNHDA, CDR2 SQIVND (reference sequence). CDR3 sequence reads: CATRGNYQPQHF. CDR3 nucleotide sequence: TGTGCCACTCGGGGGAATTATCAGCCCCAGCATTTT.

This clonotype was seen many times. The CDR3 sequence is CAWSVRGTHITEQFF. The CDR3 DNA reads as TGTGCCTGGAGTGTTCGGGGGACCCACATTACTGAGCAGTTCTTC. The rearrangement joins TRBV30 to TRBJ2-1; perhaps TRBD2 as D (6 bases). This CDR3 is built from 15 residues. The germline V gene encodes CDR1 GTSNPN and CDR2 SVGIG (reference sequence). Trimming took 0 bases from V and 9 from J, leaving 18 bases between them.

This clonotype was detected many times. The chain carries TRBV6-5 and TRBJ2-1; D not resolved. The V end lost 7 bases, the J end lost 4 bases, and 5 bases lay between the germline ends. Germline loops: CDR1 MNHEY, CDR2 SVGAGI. There are 11 residues in the CDR3. The CDR3 here is CASKSYNEQFF. In DNA, the CDR3 is TGTGCCAGCAAGTCGTACAATGAGCAGTTCTTC.

This clonotype was observed a handful of times. Given a much more abundant clone one base away, this may be a read error. The gene calls are TRBV20-1 and TRBJ2-7; 7 bases match TRBD1. The end of the DNA is better explained by TRBJ2-1, so the J call may be wrong. Germline CDR1 is DFQATT and CDR2 is SNEGSKA (reference sequence). The CDR3 length is 14 residues. The CDR3 spells CSAGRQGASYEQFF. The DNA of the CDR3 is TGCAGTGCTGGAAGACAGGGAGCGTCCTACGAGCAGTTCTTC.

This clonotype was seen at least ten times. The rearrangement uses TRBV7-2 and TRBJ2-1; no definite D call. Germline V gene sequence: CDR1 SGHTA, CDR2 FQGNSA. This CDR3 has 12 amino acids. The germline V and J ends were trimmed by 1 base and 12 bases, with 10 bases remaining between them. The CDR3 DNA is TGTGCCAGCAGCTTAGTGGGCAAGTGGCAGTTCTTC. This translates into CASSLVGKWQFF.

This clonotype showed up many times. This sequence joins TRBV4-2 and TRBJ2-1; 9 bases are a match to TRBD2. The CDR3 loop spans 15 amino acids. V lost 8 bases, J lost 2 bases, and 7 bases stayed unmatched. Looked up from germline, CDR1 is LGHNA and CDR2 is YNFKEQ. The CDR3 loop is CASLSGGTTYNEQFF. CDR3 coding DNA: TGTGCCAGCTTAAGCGGGGGGACAACCTACAATGAGCAGTTCTTC.

This clonotype was detected many times. The chain recombines TRBV12-3 or TRBV12-4 with TRBJ2-5; 7 positions match TRBD1. The CDR3 covers 14 residues. J was trimmed by 2 bases and V by 1 base; bases with no gene match: 1. CDR3 nucleotides: TGTGCCAGCAGTTTAGAACAGGGGCAAGAGACCCAGTACTTC. This encodes CASSLEQGQETQYF.

This clonotype came up many times. V and J are TRBV5-1 and TRBJ2-3; D call uncertain. Germline V CDR1 and CDR2: SGHRS, YFSETQ. V was pared by 7 bases and J by 1 base, with 13 bases between. CDR3 length equals 14 residues. The DNA of the CDR3 is TGCGCCAGCTATAATAATCTCCGCACAGATACGCAGTATTTT. As protein: CASYNNLRTDTQYF.

Ten or more counts support this clonotype. The V gene is TRBV20-1, the J gene TRBJ2-1, with 14 bases identical to TRBD2. After removal of 5 bases from V and 6 bases from J, the junction contained 9 bases not matched to a gene. In germline, CDR1 is DFQATT, CDR2 SNEGSKA (reference sequence). The CDR3 has 16 residues. The CDR3 sequence is CSARHGTSGGVNEQFF. The DNA for the CDR3 is TGCAGTGCTCGTCACGGGACTAGCGGGGGTGTCAATGAGCAGTTCTTC.

This clonotype has at least ten counts. This chain connects TRBV11-2 to TRBJ2-2, with 9 bases aligning to TRBD1. The CDR3 has 14 amino acids. The V gene's germline CDR1 is SGHAT and CDR2 FQNNGV. V dropped 6 bases and J dropped 6; count of bases not matched to a gene: 5. This chain's CDR3 is CASRPDRGAGELFF. CDR3 DNA sequence: TGTGCCAGCAGGCCGGACAGGGGCGCCGGGGAGCTGTTTTTT.

This clonotype was seen many times. The chain has TRBV20-1 and TRBJ2-1; tentatively, D is TRBD1 (5 bases). V was shortened by 3 bases and J by 0 bases, with 9 bases between the two germline ends. The germline V gene has CDR1 DFQATT and CDR2 SNEGSKA (reference sequence). This CDR3 is 14 amino acids long. In nucleotides, the CDR3 is TGCAGTGCTAGGGGGCCTAGCTCCTACAATGAGCAGTTCTTC. The encoded protein is CSARGPSSYNEQFF.

This clonotype was seen repeatedly, ten times or more. V is TRBV6-1 and J is TRBJ2-3, with D unclear. The V and J ends lost 6 bases and 0 bases respectively, with 13 bases between them. The CDR3 has 15 residues. The V gene's germline CDR1 is MNHNS and CDR2 SASEGT. CDR3 coding DNA: TGTGCCAGCAGCCAGATGGGCCTGAGCACAGATACGCAGTATTTT. Translated: CASSQMGLSTDTQYF.

This clonotype came up many times. The chain joins TRBV7-9 to TRBJ2-1; D uncertain. The CDR3 has 15 residues. Deletions cut 5 bases from V and 6 bases from J, with 17 bases between. Germline CDR1 and CDR2: SEHNR and FQNEAQ (reference sequence). The CDR3 coding sequence is TGTGCCAGCAGCAACCGCCCGGGCCTACCCAATGAGCAGTTCTTC. This sequence encodes CASSNRPGLPNEQFF.

This clonotype was observed at least ten times. In nucleotides, the CDR3 is TGTGCCAGCAGCCAAGTGGACAGGTATAGCACAGATACGCAGTATTTT. It is translated as CASSQVDRYSTDTQYF. The genes are TRBV5-6 and TRBJ2-3; 7 nucleotides align to TRBD1. The CDR3 consists of 16 residues. After removal of 4 bases from V and 0 bases from J, the junction contained 8 bases not matched to a gene. The germline CDR1 and CDR2 sequences are SGHDT and YYEEEE.

This clonotype was counted ten times or more. V and J are TRBV7-9 and TRBJ1-2; D is perhaps TRBD1 (5 bases). CDR1 is SEHNR, CDR2 FQNEAQ, per germline (reference sequence). CDR3 length: 14 amino acids. The V and J ends lost 5 bases and 8 bases respectively, with 18 bases between them. The CDR3 protein is CASSHKTGLWGYTF. The CDR3 coding sequence is TGTGCCAGCAGCCATAAAACGGGACTTTGGGGCTACACCTTC.

This clonotype came up many times. The V call is TRBV29-1, the J call TRBJ1-2, with D unclear. V was cut by 2 bases and J by 8 bases, with 21 bases left in between. The CDR3 runs 15 residues. Germline CDR1 SQVTM, CDR2 ANQGSEA. For the CDR3, the DNA is TGCAGCGTTGAATGGGCACACTTGGTGGAGGGCGGCTACACCTTC. Translating gives CSVEWAHLVEGGYTF.

Many counts were recorded for this clonotype. The chain employs TRBV7-9 and TRBJ2-7; 16 bases are shared with TRBD2. The CDR3 length is 18 residues. V was pared by 5 bases and J by 2 bases, with 9 bases of the junction left unmatched. The V gene's germline CDR1 is SEHNR and CDR2 FQNEAQ (reference sequence). The CDR3 sequence is CASSPMGLAGGPPYEQYV. CDR3 sequence (DNA): TGTGCCAGCAGCCCCATGGGACTAGCGGGGGGGCCCCCCTACGAGCAGTACGTC.